These 8 T cell receptor beta chains were all obtained from the same sample, sequenced in a study of blood T cell repertoires in COVID-19. Assay: immunoSEQ multiplex PCR; the TCRdb copy retains only in-frame clones and omits some. The sample lists some 510,000 clones; approximately 88% were seen once. Sequencing input: PBMCs or T cells enriched from blood (not recorded which). Every receptor here comes from a woman aged 40 to 50 who had recovered from COVID-19.

This chain connects TRBV9 to TRBJ2-7; tentatively, D is TRBD2 (6 bases). V shed 4 bases and J shed 9 bases, with 26 bases lying between them. This CDR3 is built from 16 residues. Per the germline V gene, CDR1 is SGDLS and CDR2 is YYNGEE. The CDR3 nucleotides are TGTGCCAGCAGCTCACCCTTGGGGGGAGCGGGCGCGGCGCAGTACTTC. The encoded protein is CASSSPLGGAGAAQYF.

This clone showed up just a few times. V is TRBV7-2 and J is TRBJ1-2; 9 bases agree with TRBD1. CDR1 SGHTA and CDR2 FQGNSA come from the germline V gene. V lost 0 bases and J lost 6; bases outside the gene matches: 8. CDR3 length equals 16 residues. For the CDR3, the DNA is TGTGCCAGCAGCTTAGCCCTCTTGGGACAGGGAAATGGCTACACCTTC. Translation: CASSLALLGQGNGYTF.

The V gene is TRBV5-5, the J gene TRBJ2-2, with D perhaps matching TRBD1 (6 bases). Per the germline V gene, CDR1 is SGHKS and CDR2 is YYEKEE (reference sequence). Between the trimmed V and J ends, which lost 0 bases and 7 bases, there was a span of 13 bases. The CDR3 consists of 15 residues. CDR3 in amino acids: CASSLAWGRDGELFF. The CDR3 nucleotides are TGTGCCAGCAGCTTGGCGTGGGGGCGCGACGGGGAGCTGTTTTTT.

This chain uses TRBV6-5 with TRBJ1-1; D is uncertain. The germline gives CDR1 MNHEY, CDR2 SVGAGI. Between the trimmed V and J ends, which lost 6 bases and 5 bases, there was a span of 10 bases. The CDR3 extends over 12 amino acids. This CDR3 reads CASSPWPTEAFF. CDR3 in DNA: TGTGCCAGCAGCCCGTGGCCTACTGAAGCTTTCTTT.

The V and J genes are TRBV7-9 and TRBJ2-3; tentatively, D is TRBD1 (5 bases). The length of the CDR3 is 16 residues. Germline V gene lookup returns CDR1 SEHNR and CDR2 FQNEAQ (reference sequence). V lost 1 base and J lost 0, with 11 bases in between. CDR3 protein: CASSLVVGPSTDTQYF. CDR3 nucleotide sequence: TGTGCCAGCAGCTTAGTAGTGGGGCCGAGCACAGATACGCAGTATTTT. The whole variable domain, filled in from reference TRBV7-9 and TRBJ2-3, reads DTGVSQNPRHKITKRGQNVTFRCDPISEHNRLYWYRQTLGQGPEFLTYFQNEAQLEKSRLLSDRFSAERPKGSFSTLEIQRTEQGDSAMYLCASSLVVGPSTDTQYFGPGTRLTVL.

This clone was seen more than once but under ten times. This chain uses TRBV7-9 with TRBJ1-4; 8 bases map to TRBD1. Germline assignment: CDR1 SEHNR and CDR2 FQNEAQ (reference sequence). After removal of 1 base from V and 7 bases from J, the junction contained 2 bases not matched to a gene. The CDR3 totals 14 residues. Here the CDR3 reads CASSLDRGSEKLFF. CDR3 coding DNA: TGTGCCAGCAGCTTAGACAGGGGGAGTGAAAAACTGTTTTTT.

This clone was counted a single time. The gene calls are TRBV7-2 and TRBJ1-5, with D possibly being TRBD1 (6 bases). The CDR3 contains 15 residues. Trimming left V 0 bases short and J 2 bases short, with 8 bases between. Germline CDR1 and CDR2: SGHTA and FQGNSA. CDR3 sequence (DNA): TGTGCCAGCAGCTTAGCGGGGGCGGGCAATCAGCCCCAGCATTTT. Its protein product is CASSLAGAGNQPQHF. Full variable domain (rest looked up from reference TRBV7-2 and TRBJ1-5): GAGVSQSPSNKVTEKGKDVELRCDPISGHTALYWYRQSLGQGLEFLIYFQGNSAPDKSGLPSDRFSAERTGGSVSTLTIQRTQQEDSAVYLCASSLAGAGNQPQHFGDGTRLSIL.

This chain's CDR3 is CASSSTSGRTGVETQYF. CDR3 sequence (DNA): TGTGCCAGCAGTTCCACTAGCGGGAGGACGGGGGTAGAGACCCAGTACTTC. The chain carries TRBV5-6 and TRBJ2-5; 12 bases align to TRBD2. The germline CDR1 and CDR2 sequences are SGHDT and YYEEEE. V dropped 5 bases and J dropped 4; count of bases not matched to a gene: 12. The CDR3 runs 17 residues.